This is a list of T cell receptor beta chains from one sample in a study of blood T cell repertoires in COVID-19. Profiling relied on immunoSEQ multiplex PCR, and the TCRdb table lists in-frame clones only, not all of them. The sample includes some 140,000 clones, 84% of them seen just once. Input material: PBMCs or T cells enriched from blood (not recorded which). The source is a man aged 35 to 55 with acute COVID-19. Both conserved end residues are part of each CDR3. A D gene is named only where the DNA matches it firmly. A clone size is listed for some rows: how often the clone was seen (once, few, many), or a class if it is expanded.

clone_size: .; d_call: .; v_call: TRBV5-5; j_call: TRBJ2-1; cdr3_nt: TGTGCCAGCAGCCAATCGGGGGGCACCACCTACAATGAGCAGTTCTTC; cdr3_aa: CASSQSGGTTYNEQFF
clone_size: .; d_call: .; v_call: TRBV4-1; j_call: TRBJ1-4; cdr3_nt: TGCGCCAGCAGCCAAGAGGGGCCCGAAATTGCAACTAATGAAAAACTGTTTTTT; cdr3_aa: CASSQEGPEIATNEKLFF
clone_size: few; d_call: TRBD1; v_call: TRBV5-1; j_call: TRBJ1-1; cdr3_nt: TGCGCCAGCAGGCCCGGACAGGATGGCACTGAAGCTTTCTTT; cdr3_aa: CASRPGQDGTEAFF
clone_size: once; d_call: TRBD2; v_call: TRBV5-1; j_call: TRBJ2-1; cdr3_nt: TGCGCCAGCAGCGTGGAGGGACTACTAGGTGGTGAGCAGTTCTTC; cdr3_aa: CASSVEGLLGGEQFF
clone_size: .; d_call: TRBD1; v_call: TRBV7-2; j_call: TRBJ2-7; cdr3_nt: TGTGCCAGCAGCCTGGACAGGAGCTCCTACGAGCAGTACTTC; cdr3_aa: CASSLDRSSYEQYF
clone_size: .; d_call: .; v_call: TRBV6-5; j_call: TRBJ1-6; cdr3_nt: TGTGCCAGCAGTTACGGGCGGGATAATTCACCCCTCCACTTT; cdr3_aa: CASSYGRDNSPLHF
clone_size: .; d_call: .; v_call: TRBV14; j_call: TRBJ2-1; cdr3_nt: TGTGCCAGCAGCCCGGGACTTCCTACCTACAATGAGCAGTTCTTC; cdr3_aa: CASSPGLPTYNEQFF
clone_size: .; d_call: .; v_call: TRBV9; j_call: TRBJ2-3; cdr3_nt: TGTGCCAGCAGCTCTGCCACGGGGGGCACAGATACGCAGTATTTT; cdr3_aa: CASSSATGGTDTQYF
clone_size: .; d_call: TRBD1; v_call: TRBV6-2/TRBV6-3; j_call: TRBJ1-2; cdr3_nt: TGTGCCAGCAGTTATAACAGGGGATTATATGGCTACACCTTC; cdr3_aa: CASSYNRGLYGYTF
clone_size: .; d_call: .; v_call: TRBV5-1; j_call: TRBJ2-7; cdr3_nt: TGCGCCAGCAGCTCGGACAGCCAGAAATTCTACGAGCAGTACTTC; cdr3_aa: CASSSDSQKFYEQYF
clone_size: .; d_call: .; v_call: TRBV28; j_call: TRBJ1-5; cdr3_nt: TGTGCCAGTACTTGGGAGGGGCAGCCCCAGCATTTT; cdr3_aa: CASTWEGQPQHF
clone_size: .; d_call: TRBD1; v_call: TRBV5-1; j_call: TRBJ1-6; cdr3_nt: TGCGCCAGCAGCTGGACAGGCCATGGCTCCTATAATTCACCCCTCCACTTT; cdr3_aa: CASSWTGHGSYNSPLHF
clone_size: few; d_call: TRBD1; v_call: TRBV5-1; j_call: TRBJ2-3; cdr3_nt: TGCGCCAGCAGCTTGGCCCGGACAGGGGCGGGCACAGATACGCAGTATTTT; cdr3_aa: CASSLARTGAGTDTQYF
clone_size: .; d_call: TRBD1; v_call: TRBV9; j_call: TRBJ2-2; cdr3_nt: TGTGCCAGCAGCCTCGGGACAGGGGATATGACCGGGGAGCTGTTTTTT; cdr3_aa: CASSLGTGDMTGELFF
clone_size: .; d_call: .; v_call: TRBV11-2; j_call: TRBJ1-6; cdr3_nt: TGTGCCAGCAGCTTAGACACGGGAGGACCCCTCCACTTT; cdr3_aa: CASSLDTGGPLHF
clone_size: .; d_call: .; v_call: TRBV30; j_call: TRBJ2-3; cdr3_nt: TGTGCCTGGAGTCGCGTGAATGGACTCTTCACGGGGGATACGCAGTATTTT; cdr3_aa: CAWSRVNGLFTGDTQYF
clone_size: .; d_call: .; v_call: TRBV5-8; j_call: TRBJ1-2; cdr3_nt: TGTGCCAGCAGCTTTTGGCTGGCCAAAGGGGGCTATGGCTACACCTTC; cdr3_aa: CASSFWLAKGGYGYTF
clone_size: .; d_call: .; v_call: TRBV11-3; j_call: TRBJ2-3; cdr3_nt: TGTGCCAGCAGCTTAGGGACTACAAGCACAGATACGCAGTATTTT; cdr3_aa: CASSLGTTSTDTQYF
clone_size: .; d_call: .; v_call: TRBV5-5; j_call: TRBJ2-1; cdr3_nt: TGTGCCAGCAGCTCAGGGAACCCTTACTACAATGAGCAGTTCTTC; cdr3_aa: CASSSGNPYYNEQFF
clone_size: .; d_call: .; v_call: TRBV7-8; j_call: TRBJ2-7; cdr3_nt: TGTGCCAGCAGCTGGACAGACAACTACGAGCAGTACTTC; cdr3_aa: CASSWTDNYEQYF
clone_size: .; d_call: .; v_call: TRBV7-2; j_call: TRBJ2-5; cdr3_nt: TGTGCCAGCAGGATCACCGGGACACAAGAGACCCAGTACTTC; cdr3_aa: CASRITGTQETQYF
clone_size: .; d_call: TRBD2; v_call: TRBV5-5; j_call: TRBJ2-7; cdr3_nt: TGTGCCAGCAGCTTTGGAATCCCTAGCGGGAGGTCCTACGAGCAGTACTTC; cdr3_aa: CASSFGIPSGRSYEQYF
clone_size: .; d_call: .; v_call: TRBV3-1/TRBV3-2; j_call: TRBJ1-5; cdr3_nt: TGTGCCAGCAGCCAAGATCCGAGCAATCAGCCCCAGCATTTT; cdr3_aa: CASSQDPSNQPQHF